Detailed here is one TCR beta chain. The data were obtained in a study of blood T cell repertoires in COVID-19. The wider study: COVID-19 samples from acute and convalescent phases originated in the United States, Italy and Spain.

The CDR3 loop spans 21 amino acids. V shed 6 bases and J 0 bases; nucleotides not matched to a gene: 20. Germline CDR1 and CDR2: MDHEN and SYDVKM. Study processing details: Amplification with reference gene primers provided the estimates of nucleated cell counts. The repertoire was sequenced with immunoSEQ multiplex PCR; TCRdb's copy has only in-frame clones and lacks some. V, J and clone size are taken as reported in that table, and D and trimming were inferred from the DNA itself. Of roughly 5,500 clones in the sample, 91% were seen once. The rearrangement joins TRBV28 to TRBJ1-6; 7 positions agree with TRBD1. The TCR was taken from a human donor in a cohort sampled during active COVID-19. Material for sequencing was peripheral blood. The CDR3 coding sequence is TGTGCCAGCAGCCACGCGAGTGGGGACAGAGGGTTTAGCTCCTATAATTCACCCCTCCACTTT. Translation gives CASSHASGDRGFSSYNSPLHF.